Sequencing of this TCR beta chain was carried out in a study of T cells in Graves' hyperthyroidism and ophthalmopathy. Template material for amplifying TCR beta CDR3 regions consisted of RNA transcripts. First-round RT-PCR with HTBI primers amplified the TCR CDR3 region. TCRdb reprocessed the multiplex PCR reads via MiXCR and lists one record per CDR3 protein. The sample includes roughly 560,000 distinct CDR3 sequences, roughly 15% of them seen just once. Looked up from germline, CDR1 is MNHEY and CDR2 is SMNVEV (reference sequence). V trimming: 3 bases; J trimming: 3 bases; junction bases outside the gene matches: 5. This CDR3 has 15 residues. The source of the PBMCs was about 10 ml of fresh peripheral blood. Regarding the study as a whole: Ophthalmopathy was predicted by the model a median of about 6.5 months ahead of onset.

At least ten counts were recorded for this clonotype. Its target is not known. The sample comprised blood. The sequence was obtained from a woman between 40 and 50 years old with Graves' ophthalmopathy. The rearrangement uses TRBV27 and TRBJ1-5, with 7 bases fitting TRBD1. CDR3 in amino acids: CASSLAGGFNQPQHF. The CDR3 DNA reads TGTGCCAGCAGTTTGGCAGGGGGTTTCAATCAGCCCCAGCATTTT.